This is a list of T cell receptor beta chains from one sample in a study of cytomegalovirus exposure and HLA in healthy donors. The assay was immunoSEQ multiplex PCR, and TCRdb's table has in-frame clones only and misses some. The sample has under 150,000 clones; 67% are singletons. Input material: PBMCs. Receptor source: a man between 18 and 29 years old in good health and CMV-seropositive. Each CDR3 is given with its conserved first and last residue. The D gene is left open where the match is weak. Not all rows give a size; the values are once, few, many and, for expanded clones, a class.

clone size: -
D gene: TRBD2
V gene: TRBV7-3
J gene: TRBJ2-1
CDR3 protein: CASRERGNNEQFF
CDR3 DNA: TGTGCCAGCAGAGAGCGGGGGAACAATGAGCAGTTCTTC

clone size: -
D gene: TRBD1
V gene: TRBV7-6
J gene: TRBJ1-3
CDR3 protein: CASSPVLAGTGSGNTIYF
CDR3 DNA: TGTGCCAGCAGCCCTGTTTTGGCAGGGACAGGCTCTGGAAACACCATATATTTT

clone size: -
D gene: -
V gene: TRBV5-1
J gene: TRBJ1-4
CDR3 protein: CASSETGQANEKLFF
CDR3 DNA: TGCGCCAGCAGCGAAACAGGGCAGGCTAATGAAAAACTGTTTTTT

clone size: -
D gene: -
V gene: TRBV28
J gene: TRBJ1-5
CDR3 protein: CASSLRAGGDPSQPQHF
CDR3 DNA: TGTGCCAGCAGTTTACGGGCAGGCGGGGATCCCAGCCAGCCCCAGCATTTT

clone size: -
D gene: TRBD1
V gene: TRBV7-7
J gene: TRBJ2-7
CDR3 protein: CASSKTGGYEQYF
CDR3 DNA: TGTGCCAGCAGCAAGACAGGGGGCTACGAGCAGTACTTC

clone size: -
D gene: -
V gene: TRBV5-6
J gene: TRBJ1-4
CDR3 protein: CASSLAAGFGEKLFF
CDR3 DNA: TGTGCCAGCAGCTTGGCGGCAGGGTTCGGTGAAAAACTGTTTTTT

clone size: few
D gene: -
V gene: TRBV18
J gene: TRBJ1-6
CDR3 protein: CASSPPEKKRLHF
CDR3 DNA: TGTGCCAGCTCACCACCGGAAAAAAAGCGCCTCCACTTT

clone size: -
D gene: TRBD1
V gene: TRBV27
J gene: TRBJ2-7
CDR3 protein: CASTGQGLHEQYF
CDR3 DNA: TGTGCCAGCACTGGACAGGGGCTCCACGAGCAGTACTTC

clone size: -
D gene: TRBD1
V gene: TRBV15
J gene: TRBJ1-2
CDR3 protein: CATSPAQGASGYTF
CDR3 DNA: TGTGCCACCAGCCCTGCCCAGGGGGCGAGTGGCTACACCTTC

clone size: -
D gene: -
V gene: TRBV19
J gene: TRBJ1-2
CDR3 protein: CASSIQLNYGYTF
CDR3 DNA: TGTGCCAGTAGTATCCAATTGAACTATGGCTACACCTTC

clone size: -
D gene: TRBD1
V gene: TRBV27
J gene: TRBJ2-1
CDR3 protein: CASRSGTGSCEQFF
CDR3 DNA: TGTGCCAGCAGGTCCGGGACAGGGTCATGTGAGCAGTTCTTC

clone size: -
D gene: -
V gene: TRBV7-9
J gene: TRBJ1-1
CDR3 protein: CASSLALEKNTEAFF
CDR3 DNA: TGTGCCAGCAGCTTAGCCCTAGAGAAAAACACTGAAGCTTTCTTT

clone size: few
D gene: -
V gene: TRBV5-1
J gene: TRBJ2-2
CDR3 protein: CASSLKPQGSGELFF
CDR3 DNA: TGCGCCAGCAGCTTGAAACCCCAGGGTTCCGGGGAGCTGTTTTTT

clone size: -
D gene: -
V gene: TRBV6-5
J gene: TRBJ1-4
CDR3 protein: CASTGHVNEKLFF
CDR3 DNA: TGTGCCAGCACCGGACATGTTAATGAAAAACTGTTTTTT

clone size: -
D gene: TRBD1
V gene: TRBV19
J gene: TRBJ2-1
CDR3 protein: CASSAPGQGAGGEQFF
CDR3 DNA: TGTGCCAGTAGTGCGCCGGGACAGGGGGCAGGGGGGGAGCAGTTCTTC

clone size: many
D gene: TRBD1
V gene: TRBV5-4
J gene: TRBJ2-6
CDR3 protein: CASRAFGQGTGANVLTF
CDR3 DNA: TGTGCCAGCAGGGCATTTGGACAGGGAACTGGGGCCAACGTCCTGACTTTC

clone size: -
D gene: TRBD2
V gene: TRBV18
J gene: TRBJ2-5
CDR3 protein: CASSPRTSGGRRETQYF
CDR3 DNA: TGTGCCAGCTCTCCCCGAACGAGCGGGGGACGGCGAGAGACCCAGTACTTC

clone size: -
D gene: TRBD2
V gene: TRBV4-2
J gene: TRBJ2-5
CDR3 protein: CASSQEAATSGGAGSQETQYF
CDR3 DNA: TGTGCCAGCAGCCAAGAGGCTGCGACTAGCGGGGGGGCCGGAAGCCAAGAGACCCAGTACTTC

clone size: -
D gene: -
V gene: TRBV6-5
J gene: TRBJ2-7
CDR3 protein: CASSIGPSGEQYF
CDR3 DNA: TGTGCCAGCAGTATCGGGCCCTCGGGGGAGCAGTACTTC

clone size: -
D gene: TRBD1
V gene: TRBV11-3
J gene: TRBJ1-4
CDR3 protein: CASSLDAKVQGGLF
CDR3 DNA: TGTGCCAGCAGCTTAGACGCGAAGGTACAGGGGGGACTTTTT

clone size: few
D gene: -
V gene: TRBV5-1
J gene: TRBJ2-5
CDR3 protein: CASSLGGRETQYF
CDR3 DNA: TGCGCCAGCAGCTTGGGAGGGAGGGAGACCCAGTACTTC

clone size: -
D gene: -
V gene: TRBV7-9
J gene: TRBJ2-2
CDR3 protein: CASGLGAIDTGELFF
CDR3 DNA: TGTGCCAGCGGTCTTGGGGCGATTGACACCGGGGAGCTGTTTTTT

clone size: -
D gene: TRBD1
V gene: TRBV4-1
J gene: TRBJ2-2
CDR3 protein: CASSQDRAGGNTGELFF
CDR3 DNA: TGCGCCAGCAGCCAAGACCGGGCAGGGGGGAACACCGGGGAGCTGTTTTTT

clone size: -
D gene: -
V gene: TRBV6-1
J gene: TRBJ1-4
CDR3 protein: CASSAHRASNEKLFF
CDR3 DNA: TGTGCCAGCAGTGCACACAGGGCTTCTAATGAAAAACTGTTTTTT

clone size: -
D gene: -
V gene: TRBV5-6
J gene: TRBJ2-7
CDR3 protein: CASSYIRDEQYF
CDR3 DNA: TGTGCCAGCAGCTATATCCGGGACGAGCAGTACTTC

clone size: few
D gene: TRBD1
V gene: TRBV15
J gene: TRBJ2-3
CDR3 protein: CATSRDALGTGGGTDTQYF
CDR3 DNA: TGTGCCACCAGCAGAGACGCCCTAGGGACAGGGGGCGGCACAGATACGCAGTATTTT

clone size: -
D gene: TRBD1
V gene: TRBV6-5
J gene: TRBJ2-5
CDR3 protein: CASNRDRGRETQYF
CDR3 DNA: TGTGCCAGCAACCGGGACAGGGGGCGGGAGACCCAGTACTTC

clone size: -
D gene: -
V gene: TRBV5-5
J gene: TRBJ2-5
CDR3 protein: CASSQTGEGTQYF
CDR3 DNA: TGTGCCAGCAGCCAGACAGGGGAGGGGACCCAGTACTTC

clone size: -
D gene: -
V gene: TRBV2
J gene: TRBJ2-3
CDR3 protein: CASRTTITSKPDTQYF
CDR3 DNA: TGTGCCAGCAGGACCACTATCACGTCCAAACCAGATACGCAGTATTTT

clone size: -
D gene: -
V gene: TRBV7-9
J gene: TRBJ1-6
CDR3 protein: CASSLVQGNSPLHF
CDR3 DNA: TGTGCCAGCAGCTTAGTACAGGGAAATTCACCCCTCCACTTT

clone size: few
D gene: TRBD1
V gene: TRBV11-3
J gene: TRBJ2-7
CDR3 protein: CASSLGGGGGQYF
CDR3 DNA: TGTGCCAGCAGCTTAGGAGGGGGCGGCGGGCAGTACTTC

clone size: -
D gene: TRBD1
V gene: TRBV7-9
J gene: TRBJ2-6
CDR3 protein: CASSSRTGGETPGANVLTF
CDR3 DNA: TGTGCCAGCAGCTCCAGGACAGGGGGTGAGACTCCCGGGGCCAACGTCCTGACTTTC

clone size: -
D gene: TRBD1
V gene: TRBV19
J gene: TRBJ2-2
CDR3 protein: CASRPGDRGGTGELFF
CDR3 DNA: TGTGCCAGTCGCCCAGGTGACAGGGGAGGCACCGGGGAGCTGTTTTTT

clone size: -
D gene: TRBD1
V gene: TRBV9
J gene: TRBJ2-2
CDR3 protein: CASSPRGGTGANTGELFF
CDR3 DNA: TGTGCCAGCAGCCCCCGTGGGGGGACAGGGGCGAACACCGGGGAGCTGTTTTTT

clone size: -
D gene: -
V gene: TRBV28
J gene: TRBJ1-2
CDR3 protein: CASWRTSGYTF
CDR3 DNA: TGTGCCAGCTGGAGAACCTCTGGCTACACCTTC

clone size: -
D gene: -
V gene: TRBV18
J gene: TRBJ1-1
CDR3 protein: CASSLIRTEAFF
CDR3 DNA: TGTGCCAGCTCCCTTATCAGGACTGAAGCTTTCTTT

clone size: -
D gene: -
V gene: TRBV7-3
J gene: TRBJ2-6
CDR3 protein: CASSISSGANVLTF
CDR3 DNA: TGTGCCAGCAGTATATCCTCTGGGGCCAACGTCCTGACTTTC

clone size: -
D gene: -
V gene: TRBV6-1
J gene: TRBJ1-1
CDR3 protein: CASSSQDIGTEAFF
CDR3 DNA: TGTGCCAGCAGTTCCCAGGACATTGGCACTGAAGCTTTCTTT

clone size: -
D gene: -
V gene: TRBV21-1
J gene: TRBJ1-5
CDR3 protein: CASSKRSGESSNQPQHF
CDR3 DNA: TGTGCCAGCAGCAAAAGGTCGGGGGAATCTAGCAATCAGCCCCAGCATTTT

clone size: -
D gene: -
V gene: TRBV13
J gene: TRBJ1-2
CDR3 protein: CASSLGPGGGYTF
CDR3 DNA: TGTGCCAGCAGCTTAGGCCCGGGTGGCGGCTACACCTTC

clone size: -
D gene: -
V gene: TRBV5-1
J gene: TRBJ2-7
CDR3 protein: CASSLGGTYEQYF
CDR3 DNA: TGCGCCAGCAGCTTGGGGGGGACATACGAGCAGTACTTC

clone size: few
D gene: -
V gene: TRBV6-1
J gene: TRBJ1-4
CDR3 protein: CASSVKPGGVNEKLFF
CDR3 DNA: TGTGCCAGCAGTGTCAAACCGGGGGGTGTTAATGAAAAACTGTTTTTT

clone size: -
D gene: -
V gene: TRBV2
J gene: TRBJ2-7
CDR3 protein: CASHRDLSYEQYF
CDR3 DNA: TGTGCCTCCCACCGGGACTTGTCCTACGAGCAGTACTTC

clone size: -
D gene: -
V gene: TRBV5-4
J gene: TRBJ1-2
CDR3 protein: CASSLGDWGYTF
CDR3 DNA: TGTGCCAGCAGCTTGGGGGACTGGGGCTACACCTTC

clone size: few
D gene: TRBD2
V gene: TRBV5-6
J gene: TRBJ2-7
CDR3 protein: CASSLGIAGDYEQYF
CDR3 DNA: TGTGCCAGCAGCTTGGGGATAGCGGGGGACTACGAGCAGTACTTC

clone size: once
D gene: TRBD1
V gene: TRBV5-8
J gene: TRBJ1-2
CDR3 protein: CASGIQGAIRGYTF
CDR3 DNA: TGTGCCAGCGGTATACAGGGGGCGATACGGGGCTACACCTTC

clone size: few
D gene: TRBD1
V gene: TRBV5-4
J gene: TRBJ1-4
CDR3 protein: CASSLEDRDREF
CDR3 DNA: TGTGCCAGCAGCCTGGAAGATCGGGACAGGGAGTTT

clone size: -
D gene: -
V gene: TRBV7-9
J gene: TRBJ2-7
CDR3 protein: CASSDDSSFSYEQYF
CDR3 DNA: TGTGCCAGCAGCGACGACAGCTCTTTCTCCTACGAGCAGTACTTC